This entry concerns a single TCR beta chain. It lacks a known antigen. Per-base quality was not reported, and no clone a single base away is much larger than it. The sample originates from a study of T cell clones after liver transplantation (dated 2019 in TCRdb). A note on the overall study: The samples were obtained from ITN030ST, a randomized trial that attempted immunosuppression withdrawal within 2 years after liver transplantation. Tolerance meant complete immunosuppression withdrawal for at least one year without liver enzymes rising beyond twice the upper limit of normal. Subjects received no induction therapy and standard immunosuppression until randomization at 12-24 months post-transplant. As an antigen-independent comparator for donor-reactive sequences, third party-reactive TCRbeta sequences were also identified from pre-transplant MLRs. Blood samples were collected pre-transplant, then pre-randomization ahead of withdrawal, and finally post-randomization once withdrawal had either been completed or failed. After a pre-transplant mixed lymphocyte reaction, TCRbeta sequencing was used to pinpoint donor-reactive T cell clones, which were subsequently tracked in post-transplant blood. Three of the eight recipients were HCV-positive; the others were transplanted for non-autoimmune, non-viral indications. The study cohort included 8 liver transplant recipients, of whom 3 were classified as tolerant and 5 as non-tolerant. The paper's findings and limits, for the study overall: When repertoire turnover was taken into account, detection of donor-reactive sequences was significantly reduced in 7 of 8 subjects for CD4 and in 8 of 8 subjects for CD8. Low numbers of available donor cells limited the measurable donor-reactive repertoire in two subjects. A greater decline was seen for donor-reactive sequences than for third party-reactive sequences, suggesting partial antigen-specific deletion unrelated to withdrawal success. A significant post-transplant decrease in circulating donor-reactive CD4 TCRbeta sequences was observed in most of the 8 subjects, irrespective of tolerance or HCV status. The conclusions were considered preliminary, being limited by small, heterogeneous patient numbers and non-standardized post-transplant time points. Because allograft tissue specimens were not available, migration of donor-reactive T cells into the graft, rather than deletion, may have occurred.

Spanning cysteine to phenylalanine, the CDR3 consists of 15 amino acids. The retained sequence is limited to the CDR3, 45 bases, with the frame set at the first base. Relative to germline, V is 2 bases shorter and J is 2 bases shorter, with 10 bases between their ends. Based on the germline V gene (reference sequence), the CDR1 and CDR2 sequences are LNHDA and SQIVND. Frozen genomic DNA underwent high-throughput TCRbeta CDR3 sequencing by immunoSEQ, including PCR amplification, mapping, bias correction and internal controls. The paper's processing steps were these. Only productive rearrangements were retained, and each unique TCRbeta sequence was defined by its CDR3 nucleotide sequence together with its V and J gene. A sequence counted as donor-reactive only if the sequence showed at least 5-fold expansion in CFSE-low cells compared with unstimulated pre-transplant cells and had a frequency of at least 0.01%. To ensure at least 90% detection power, minimum frequency thresholds were set for each subject based on that subject's lowest-template unstimulated sample. Jensen-Shannon divergence between the top 1000 TCRbeta sequences post- versus pre-transplant served as the measure of repertoire turnover. Changes in detection of donor-reactive sequences were assessed with two-sided Fisher's exact tests. As stored in TCRdb, this immuneACCESS dataset retains in-frame rearrangements with V and J assigned. A fraction of the clones does not appear; measured against another copy, unresolved V genes explain less than half of the discrepancy, and the remainder lacks a known reason. The DNA gave D and trimming, while V, J and clone size come from that table. The sample table holds more than 95,000 clones, of which approximately 78% were seen once. Around 0.97% of the sample comes from the top ten.

The time point label corresponds to: pre-transplant. Unstimulated PBMCs, after thawing, were stained for CD3, CD4 and CD8 and then FACS-sorted into CD3+CD4+ and CD3+CD8+ populations. All 8 studied subjects were randomized to withdrawal of immunosuppression. The Qiagen DNeasy Blood and Tissue Kit was used for genomic DNA isolation. The material was CD4+ T cells from blood, obtained before liver transplant. The receptor was isolated from a human donor who received a liver transplant. The chain was built from TRBV19 and TRBJ1-5, and the D gene may be TRBD1, 5 bases matching. The CDR3 region has the sequence CASSISGGGNQPQHF. In nucleotides, the sequence is TGTGCCAGTAGTATAAGTGGAGGGGGCAATCAGCCCCAGCATTTT.